Following are 10 T cell receptor beta chains from one sample sequenced in a study of CD8 T cells in ankylosing spondylitis. TCRdb used MiXCR to reprocess the 5' RACE reads, holding one entry per CDR3 protein. The sample records approximately 100,000 distinct CDR3 sequences, about 8.5% being singletons. Material for sequencing was blood, either unsorted or a sorted T cell fraction (not recorded which). These receptors were collected from a male donor with ankylosing spondylitis or in good health (not recorded which).

This clonotype has at least ten counts. The J gene is TRBJ1-5, the V gene TRBV7-2, with D uncertain. This CDR3 has 12 amino acids. Germline values: CDR1 SGHTA, CDR2 FQGNSA. Trimming removed 2 bases at V and 6 bases at J, with 5 bases between. CDR3: CASSLLGQPQHF. The CDR3 nucleotides read TGTGCCAGCAGCTTACTAGGTCAGCCCCAGCATTTT.

This clonotype was found many times. The DNA for the CDR3 is TGTGCCAGCAGGTTAGCAGAGACCCAGTACTTC. As protein: CASRLAETQYF. The rearrangement links TRBV27 to TRBJ2-5; D gene unclear. Deletions cut 6 bases from V and 4 bases from J, with 6 bases between. Germline loops: CDR1 MNHEY, CDR2 SMNVEV (reference sequence). The CDR3 has 11 residues.

There are many counts of this clonotype. The chain employs TRBV19 and TRBJ2-1; TRBD2 matches 10 bases. V lost 0 bases to trimming and J lost 3 bases; unmatched junction nucleotides: 2. Germline V gives CDR1 LNHDA, CDR2 SQIVND (reference sequence). CDR3 size: 16 residues. DNA for the CDR3: TGTGCCAGTAGTATAGATGGGACTAGCGTCTACAATGAGCAGTTCTTC. This translates into CASSIDGTSVYNEQFF.

The table lists this clonotype with many counts. V gene TRBV7-6 combines with J gene TRBJ2-1; D may be TRBD1 (5 bases). Germline V gene sequence: CDR1 SGHVS, CDR2 FNYEAQ. V lost 4 bases and J lost 7, with 11 bases in between. This CDR3 is built from 13 residues. The CDR3 DNA reads as TGTGCCAGCAGCTCGTTCAGGGTGAATGAGCAGTTCTTC. Translation: CASSSFRVNEQFF.

At least ten counts were recorded for this clonotype. This rearrangement joins TRBV24-1 to TRBJ1-5; no clear D. Trimming shortened V by 3 bases and J by 4 bases, and 6 bases separated the two germline ends. CDR1 and CDR2 from the germline V gene are KGHDR and SFDVKD. The CDR3 extends over 13 amino acids. The CDR3 sequence: CATSDAGNQPQHF. CDR3 nucleotide sequence: TGTGCCACCAGTGATGCGGGGAATCAGCCCCAGCATTTT.

Many counts were recorded for this clonotype. This sequence joins TRBV5-8 and TRBJ1-1, with D possibly matching TRBD1 (5 bases). The V gene lost 0 bases and the J gene lost 6 bases, with 12 bases spanning the gap. The germline V gene encodes CDR1 SGHTS and CDR2 YDEGEE. The CDR3 runs 14 residues. CDR3 loop: CASSLERVGAEAFF. In nucleotides, the CDR3 is TGTGCCAGCAGCTTGGAGCGGGTAGGGGCTGAAGCTTTCTTT. The complete variable domain, with remaining parts taken from reference TRBV5-8 and TRBJ1-1, reads EAGVTQSPTHLIKTRGQQATLRCSPISGHTSVYWYQQALGLGLQFLLWYDEGEERNRGNFPPRFSGRQFPNYSSELNVNALELEDSALYLCASSLERVGAEAFFGQGTRLTVV.

This rearrangement joins TRBV7-2 to TRBJ2-3, with 14 bases that match TRBD2. Per the germline V gene, CDR1 is SGHTA and CDR2 is FQGNSA. With 0 bases clipped from V and 5 bases from J, the junction kept 4 bases outside the gene matches. The CDR3 loop spans 17 amino acids. As DNA, the CDR3 is TGTGCCAGCAGCTTAGCCAGACTAGCGGGGGGGCTAGATACGCAGTATTTT. Amino acids: CASSLARLAGGLDTQYF.

The table lists this clonotype with many counts. This chain joins TRBV20-1 and TRBJ2-7; D might be TRBD1 (6 bases). Trimming stripped 3 bases from V and 5 bases from J, with 14 bases between. This CDR3 has 13 residues. Germline V gene lookup returns CDR1 DFQATT and CDR2 SNEGSKA (reference sequence). The CDR3 bases are TGCAGTGCTAGGGGCAGGGGTTGGAACGAGCAGTACTTC. Its translation is CSARGRGWNEQYF.

In its sample, this clonotype was seen many times. This chain connects TRBV4-3 to TRBJ2-1; 10 bases agree with TRBD2. There are 15 residues in the CDR3. The germline V gene has CDR1 LGHNA and CDR2 YSLEER. V was pared by 0 bases and J by 8 bases, with 4 bases of the junction left unmatched. The CDR3 loop is CASSQDSGRPDEQFF. The CDR3 region has the DNA TGCGCCAGCAGCCAAGATAGCGGGAGGCCTGATGAGCAGTTCTTC.

In this sample, this clonotype turned up many times. CDR3 amino acids: CSASGTANTGELFF. DNA for the CDR3: TGCAGCGCGTCAGGGACAGCGAACACCGGGGAGCTGTTTTTT. J is TRBJ2-2 and V is TRBV29-1, with 7 bases matching TRBD1. The trim removed 7 bases at V and 0 bases at J, leaving 5 bases unmatched. Germline CDR1 and CDR2: SQVTM and ANQGSEA. This CDR3 has 14 residues.